This T cell receptor beta chain was sequenced in a study of T cell responses to AZD1222 COVID-19 vaccine (dated by TCRdb to the early 2020s). Regarding the complete study: AZD1222 recipients with second doses at about 4 weeks or about 12 weeks were pooled, because spike-specific TCR depth and breadth did not differ between schedules. A total of 230 or so trial participants underwent TCR sequencing, of whom 207 received two doses of AZD1222 and around 26 received two doses of the MenACWY control vaccine. Trial participants were enrolled by age into 18-55, 56-69 and 70-plus year subgroups, with about 150, 28 and 57 TCR-sequenced participants respectively.

The CDR3 regions of human TCRbeta chains were analyzed by immunosequencing. As for the original processing: TCRs in the repertoires were matched against a reference library of SARS-CoV-2-specific TCRs that had been generated with the MIRA antigen-specificity platform. Breadth meant the fraction of unique TCRs that were SARS-CoV-2-associated, whereas depth meant the fraction of total T cells that were SARS-CoV-2-associated. Using the MIRA data, each spike-specific TCR was mapped to the spike region that the TCR reacts to and placed in a CD4 or CD8 class. Log10-transformed breadth and depth values were compared by one-way ANOVA with Sidak's multiple comparisons tests. Drawn from immuneACCESS, this table holds only the in-frame rearrangements with V and J called that TCRdb kept. Clones are partly lost; checked studies trace under half to an unresolved V gene and leave the rest unexplained. D and trimming were read from the DNA, whereas the V and J calls and clone size are those reported in that table. In this sample the table shows 25,000 to 35,000 clones, 89% of which occur a single time. The ten largest clones capture roughly 1.3% of the sample.

A remark on this clone: What antigen it recognizes has not been identified. Base quality data are lacking; no much larger clone is found one base away.

Deletion took 10 bases off V and 8 bases off J, with a span of 11 bases between the germline ends. The CDR3 numbers 11 residues from cysteine through phenylalanine. Only the CDR3 portion is preserved as DNA: 33 bases, with reading frame beginning at the first base. According to the germline V gene (reference sequence), CDR1 reads LGHDT and CDR2 reads YNNKEL. Results the study describes overall, beyond this receptor: Conclusions about previously exposed vaccinees are limited because only 5 or 6 AZD1222 recipients were SARS-CoV-2 seropositive at baseline. After two AZD1222 doses, both the breadth and the depth of spike-specific TCRs were significantly higher than at day 0 and than in MenACWY recipients. Epitopes outside the regions mutated in the B.1.351 and B.1.1.7 variants were reportedly recognized by nearly half of the unique spike-specific TCRs. No day 14 peak-response samples were available, so repertoires were characterized only after the peak T cell response. The 56-69-year group was small, and its depth increase did not reach significance, likely because of low power. Participants were mostly white British and included more females than males, and it was suggested by the authors that clonal diversity may have been underestimated. Vaccine-associated CD4 TCRs spanned the whole spike protein, with dominant responses in regions 160-218 and 743-854.

What the time point label conveys for this sample: baseline before first vaccination. Samples from vaccinated people were obtained from the UK trials COV001 and COV002, which included a single-blind randomized controlled phase 2/3 trial of AZD1222 (ChAdOx1 nCoV-19) in healthy adults. For TCRbeta chain sequencing, PBMC samples from trial participants were taken at day 0 and at day 28 after the second dose. The sequence was obtained from an adult in good health. The rearrangement combines TRBV3-1 (or the pseudogene TRBV3-2) with TRBJ2-2; the D gene is not confidently resolved. The sample consisted of peripheral blood, taken on day 0 of AZD1222 vaccination. The DNA sequence is given as TGTGCCACCCCCCCCGTAGGGGAGCTGTTTTTT. Translated, it reads CATPPVGELFF.